This TCR beta chain comes out of a study of blood T cell repertoires in COVID-19. The CDR3 contains 16 residues. The V gene's germline CDR1 is MDHEN and CDR2 SYDVKM. Trimming pared 6 bases from V and 2 bases from J, leaving 18 bases between. Sequencing was performed with immunoSEQ multiplex PCR; in TCRdb, only in-frame clones are kept and a portion is missing. The sample has 120,000 to 150,000 clones; approximately 80% are singletons. Sample: PBMCs or T cells enriched from blood (not recorded which). This TCR was recovered from a man aged 50 to 60 in a cohort exposed to, infected with or recovered from COVID-19 (not recorded which). J is TRBJ2-3 and V is TRBV28; weak D call: TRBD2 (6 bases). The chain's CDR3 is CASSATLAAYTDTQYF. CDR3 sequence (DNA): TGTGCCAGCAGCGCCACACTAGCAGCATACACAGATACGCAGTATTTT.